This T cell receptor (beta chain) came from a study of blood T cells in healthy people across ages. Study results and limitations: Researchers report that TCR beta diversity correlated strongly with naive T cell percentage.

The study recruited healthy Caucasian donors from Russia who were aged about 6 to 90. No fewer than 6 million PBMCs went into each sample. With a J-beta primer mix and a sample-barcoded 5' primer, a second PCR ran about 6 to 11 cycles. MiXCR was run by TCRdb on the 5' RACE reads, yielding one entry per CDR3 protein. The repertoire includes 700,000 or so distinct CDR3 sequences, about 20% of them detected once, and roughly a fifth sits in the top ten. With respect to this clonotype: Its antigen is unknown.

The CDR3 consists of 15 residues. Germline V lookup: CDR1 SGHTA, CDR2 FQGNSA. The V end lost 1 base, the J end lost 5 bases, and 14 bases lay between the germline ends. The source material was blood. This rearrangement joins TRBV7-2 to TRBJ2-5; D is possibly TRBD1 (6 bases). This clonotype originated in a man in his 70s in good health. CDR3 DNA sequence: TGTGCCAGCAGCTTAGGACTGGCGAGGGGGGAGACCCAGTACTTC. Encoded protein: CASSLGLARGETQYF.